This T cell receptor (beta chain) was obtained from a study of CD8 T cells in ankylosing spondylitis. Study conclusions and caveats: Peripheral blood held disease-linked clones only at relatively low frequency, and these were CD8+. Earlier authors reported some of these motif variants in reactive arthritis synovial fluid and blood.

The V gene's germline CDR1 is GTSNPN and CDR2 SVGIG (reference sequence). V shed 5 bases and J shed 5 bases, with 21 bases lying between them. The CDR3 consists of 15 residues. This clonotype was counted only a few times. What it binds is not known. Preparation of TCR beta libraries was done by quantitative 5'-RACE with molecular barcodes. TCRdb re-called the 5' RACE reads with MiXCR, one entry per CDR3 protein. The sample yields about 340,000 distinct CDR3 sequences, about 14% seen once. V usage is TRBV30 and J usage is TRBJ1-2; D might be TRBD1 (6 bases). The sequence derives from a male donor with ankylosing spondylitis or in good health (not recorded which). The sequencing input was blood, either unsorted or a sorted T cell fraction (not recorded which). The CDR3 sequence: CAWLPLIGGGYGYTF. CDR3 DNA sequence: TGTGCCTGGTTGCCCCTAATCGGGGGCGGGTATGGCTACACCTTC.